The TCR beta chain described here comes from a study of blood T cell repertoires in COVID-19. Study-level background: The samples span acute and convalescent COVID-19 from the United States, Italy and Spain. T cells, B-cell-depleted T cells, or PBMCs provided the cDNA or gDNA that served as material.

The CDR3 is 15 residues long. Trimming cost V 3 bases and J 0 bases, with 9 bases left between them. Germline assignment: CDR1 LNHNV and CDR2 YYDKDF (reference sequence). The protocol was immunoSEQ multiplex PCR, while the TCRdb copy is restricted to in-frame clones and leaves out a portion. Of some 140,000 clones in the sample, roughly four fifths are singletons; the top ten hold under 2%. This chain connects TRBV15 to TRBJ1-5; D is undetermined. This TCR came from a man older than 75 with acute or convalescent COVID-19. Sequencing was performed on peripheral blood. CDR3 coding DNA: TGTGCCACCAGCAGGTCTCGGGGTAGCAATCAGCCCCAGCATTTT. It is translated as CATSRSRGSNQPQHF.